One sample yielded the 32 T cell receptor beta chains listed below, sequenced in a study of CD8 T cells in Susac syndrome. cDNA came from roughly 0.5 to 1 ug RNA primed by random hexamers. From the immunoSEQ multiplex PCR reads, TCRdb called clonotypes with MiXCR, one entry per CDR3 protein. The table has 200,000 to 250,000 distinct CDR3 sequences, 80% to 95% seen once. The material sequenced was CD8+ T cells from PBMCs. The receptors originated from a human donor with multiple sclerosis.

The rearrangement links TRBV6-1 to TRBJ2-5; D gene uncertain. Trimming pared 3 bases from V and 0 bases from J, leaving 11 bases between. The length of the CDR3 is 15 residues. Looked up from germline, CDR1 is MNHNS and CDR2 is SASEGT. The CDR3 here is CASSDPAPYQETQYF. CDR3 nucleotide sequence: TGTGCCAGCAGTGATCCGGCCCCGTACCAAGAGACCCAGTACTTC.

V is TRBV7-9 and J is TRBJ1-1; 8 bases are shared with TRBD1. The CDR3 has 12 amino acids. Trimming at V came to 1 base and at J to 10 bases, leaving 2 bases not matched to a gene. CDR1 is SEHNR, CDR2 FQNEAQ, per germline (reference sequence). Here the CDR3 DNA reads TGTGCCAGCAGCTTAGGACAGGGGCCAGCTTTCTTT. Residues: CASSLGQGPAFF.

J is TRBJ2-2 and V is TRBV6-1; D ambiguous. The CDR3 is made up of 12 amino acids. Germline-derived CDR1 and CDR2 are MNHNS and SASEGT. The V and J ends lost 8 bases and 6 bases respectively, with 10 bases between them. CDR3 DNA sequence: TGTGCCAGCCCGGACGTGGCCGGGGAGCTGTTTTTT. It yields the protein CASPDVAGELFF.

The rearrangement links TRBV10-3 to TRBJ2-1; 8 bases are a match to TRBD2. Germline values: CDR1 ENHRY, CDR2 SYGVKD. The length of the CDR3 is 14 residues. Unmatched junction bases numbered 9, after V lost 4 bases and J lost 10 bases. The CDR3 reads CAISGMVAGPEQFF. In DNA, the CDR3 is TGTGCCATCAGTGGAATGGTAGCGGGACCCGAGCAGTTCTTC.

This rearrangement joins TRBV14 to TRBJ2-5; tentative D call: TRBD2 (5 bases). Germline CDR1 and CDR2: SGHDN and FVKESK. V was shortened by 4 bases and J by 7 bases, with 19 bases between the two germline ends. This CDR3 is 15 amino acids long. The CDR3 loop reads CASSPLWPTRGTQYF. The CDR3 nucleotides are TGTGCCAGCAGCCCCCTATGGCCAACTCGGGGGACCCAGTACTTC.

V is TRBV5-4 and J is TRBJ1-3; D is perhaps TRBD1 (6 bases). CDR3 size: 16 residues. CDR1 is SGHNT, CDR2 YYREEE, per germline (reference sequence). V dropped 0 bases and J dropped 3 bases, with 13 bases sitting between them. The CDR3 reads CASSLDSGALGNTIYF. CDR3 DNA sequence: TGTGCCAGCAGCTTGGATTCAGGGGCACTTGGAAACACCATATATTTT.

This clonotype was detected only a few times. The V gene is TRBV30, the J gene TRBJ2-7; D not certain. The CDR3 runs to 13 residues. The V and J ends lost 3 bases and 0 bases respectively, with 9 bases between them. Germline assignment: CDR1 GTSNPN and CDR2 SVGIG (reference sequence). CDR3 nucleotide sequence: TGTGCCTGGAGAGGCCGGAGCTCCTACGAGCAGTACTTC. It yields the protein CAWRGRSSYEQYF.

This chain links TRBV5-1 with TRBJ2-1; 9 positions agree with TRBD2. With V trimmed by 0 bases and J by 5 bases, 6 bases remained unmatched. The CDR3 sequence is 16 residues long. Looked up from germline, CDR1 is SGHRS and CDR2 is YFSETQ. CDR3 coding DNA: TGCGCCAGCAGCTTGGGTTCTAGCGGGGCTAACAATGAGCAGTTCTTC. Amino acid sequence: CASSLGSSGANNEQFF.

The J gene is TRBJ2-7, the V gene TRBV6-5; perhaps TRBD1 as D (5 bases). V lost 2 bases and J lost 2, with 10 bases in between. This CDR3 comprises 14 residues. CDR1 is MNHEY, CDR2 SVGAGI, per germline. The CDR3 nucleotides read TGTGCCAGCAGTTACGATCAGGGTACCTACGAGCAGTACTTC. It specifies CASSYDQGTYEQYF.

The rearrangement links TRBV30 to TRBJ1-1, with 9 bases aligning to TRBD1. The CDR3 spans 12 residues. The J segment lost 7 bases and the V segment lost 5 bases, leaving 5 bases of the junction unmatched. In germline, CDR1 is GTSNPN, CDR2 SVGIG (reference sequence). This CDR3 reads CAWAGQGHEAFF. The CDR3 nucleotides read TGTGCCTGGGCGGGACAGGGCCATGAAGCTTTCTTT.

CDR3 sequence (DNA): TGTGCCAGCAGACTTTCCGGGACTCCGGGCACTGAAGCTTTCTTT. Translating it yields CASRLSGTPGTEAFF. This chain uses TRBV2 with TRBJ1-1, with D possibly matching TRBD1 (5 bases). Germline V gene data show CDR1 as SNHLY and CDR2 as FYNNEI. The CDR3 contains 15 residues. Trimming removed 6 bases from V and 4 bases from J, with 18 bases in between.

The chain recombines TRBV2 with TRBJ1-1; a weak D match, TRBD1 (6 bases). The CDR3 covers 14 residues. V lost 1 base to trimming and J lost 4 bases, with 10 bases between them. Germline assignment: CDR1 SNHLY and CDR2 FYNNEI. The CDR3 coding sequence is TGTGCCAGCAGTGAAGGGAGGGGGTCCACTGAAGCTTTCTTT. Its protein is CASSEGRGSTEAFF.

V is TRBV30 and J is TRBJ2-2; D is unresolved. V was shortened by 4 bases and J by 4 bases, with 10 bases between the two germline ends. The CDR3 runs to 13 residues. Germline V CDR1 and CDR2: GTSNPN, SVGIG (reference sequence). In DNA form, the CDR3 reads TGTGCCTGGAATGGTGGGTTCACCGGGGAGCTGTTTTTT. This translates into CAWNGGFTGELFF.

The J gene is TRBJ2-3, the V gene TRBV12-3 or TRBV12-4; 12 bases match TRBD2. V lost 5 bases to trimming and J lost 2 bases; unmatched junction nucleotides: 5. The CDR3 is 16 amino acids. The CDR3 bases are TGTGCCAGCAGTGCCGGGACTAGCGGGCCCACAGATACGCAGTATTTT. Translating it yields CASSAGTSGPTDTQYF.

The chain has TRBV12-3 or TRBV12-4 and TRBJ1-3; D gene ambiguous. The CDR3 runs 14 residues. The V end was cut by 1 base, the J end by 4 bases, with 8 bases between. CDR3 sequence: CASSLDPWGNTIYF. The CDR3 nucleotides are TGTGCCAGCAGTTTAGACCCCTGGGGAAACACCATATATTTT.

The chain recombines TRBV7-2 with TRBJ2-3, with D possibly TRBD2 on 5 matching bases. Germline V gives CDR1 SGHTA, CDR2 FQGNSA. The CDR3 loop spans 16 amino acids. Trimming stripped 2 bases from V and 2 bases from J, with 14 bases between. For the CDR3, the DNA is TGTGCCAGCAGCTTAAGCCCGGGAATGTCCACAGATACGCAGTATTTT. Translating gives CASSLSPGMSTDTQYF.

This sequence joins TRBV20-1 and TRBJ2-7, with D unclear. V dropped 2 bases and J dropped 0 bases, with 2 bases sitting between them. The CDR3 is made up of 11 amino acids. Germline CDR1 DFQATT, CDR2 SNEGSKA (reference sequence). Here the CDR3 DNA reads TGCAGTGCTAGAATCTCCTACGAGCAGTACTTC. Translating it yields CSARISYEQYF.

The chain uses TRBV5-6 and TRBJ2-6; the D is unclear. This CDR3 is built from 14 residues. Trimming took off 2 bases at V and 0 bases at J, with 3 bases between the two ends. CDR1 and CDR2 from the germline V gene are SGHDT and YYEEEE. The CDR3 loop is CASSLGSGANVLTF. The CDR3, as DNA: TGTGCCAGCAGCTTAGGCTCTGGGGCCAACGTCCTGACTTTC.

The V call is TRBV20-1, the J call TRBJ1-5; no clear D. Trimming left V 4 bases short and J 7 bases short, with 20 bases between. Germline-derived CDR1 and CDR2 are DFQATT and SNEGSKA (reference sequence). There are 15 residues in the CDR3. The CDR3 region is CSANQDHESHQPQHF. The CDR3 nucleotides read TGCAGTGCTAACCAGGACCACGAGTCTCACCAGCCCCAGCATTTT.

CDR3 sequence: CRRPSTGVLYEQYF. CDR3 in DNA: TGCAGGAGGCCCTCAACAGGGGTACTCTACGAGCAGTACTTC. V and J are TRBV29-1 and TRBJ2-7, with 7 bases aligning to TRBD1. This CDR3 has 14 amino acids. CDR1 is SQVTM and CDR2 is ANQGSEA in the germline V gene.

The chain has TRBV5-1 and TRBJ1-2, with D uncertain. With 2 bases removed from V and 5 bases from J, the gap between germline ends came to 16 bases. The CDR3 covers 15 residues. Per the germline V gene, CDR1 is SGHRS and CDR2 is YFSETQ. CDR3 loop: CASSLTEGIRYGYTF. The CDR3 DNA reads as TGCGCCAGCAGCTTAACAGAGGGCATACGGTATGGCTACACCTTC.

The CDR3 DNA follows: TGTGCCAGCAGCCAAGACGCAGGTTTGGGAGTTGGCACTGAAGCTTTCTTT. Protein sequence: CASSQDAGLGVGTEAFF. The gene calls are TRBV14 and TRBJ1-1; D not resolved. The germline CDR1 and CDR2 sequences are SGHDN and FVKESK. This CDR3 is built from 17 residues. With 0 bases removed from V and 4 bases from J, the gap between germline ends came to 18 bases.

CDR3 bases: TGTGCCAGTAGTATGGCCTCCCTAGCCAAAAACATTCAGTACTTC. This codes for CASSMASLAKNIQYF. The chain employs TRBV19 and TRBJ2-4; D is undetermined. Per germline, CDR1 LNHDA and CDR2 SQIVND (reference sequence). Trimming took off 3 bases at V and 0 bases at J, with 9 bases between the two ends. This CDR3 comprises 15 residues.

The chain recombines TRBV7-9 with TRBJ1-2; the D gene is possibly TRBD1 (6 bases). V shed 4 bases and J shed 3 bases, with 15 bases lying between them. CDR3 length equals 15 residues. Per germline, CDR1 SEHNR and CDR2 FQNEAQ (reference sequence). The CDR3, as DNA: TGTGCCAGCAGCTCGTCGACAGGACCTGACTATGGCTACACCTTC. It is translated as CASSSSTGPDYGYTF.

The V gene is TRBV27, the J gene TRBJ2-2; no clear D. The CDR3 sequence is 14 residues long. Deletions cut 2 bases from V and 6 bases from J, with 10 bases between. Germline V gene lookup returns CDR1 MNHEY and CDR2 SMNVEV (reference sequence). This CDR3 reads CASSLAPPPGELFF. The CDR3 coding sequence is TGTGCCAGCAGTTTAGCTCCTCCCCCCGGGGAGCTGTTTTTT.

The rearrangement uses TRBV20-1 and TRBJ1-3; TRBD1 aligns across 8 bases. J lost 1 base, V lost 3 bases, and 5 bases had no gene match. The CDR3 sequence is 15 residues long. CDR1 and CDR2 from the germline V gene are DFQATT and SNEGSKA (reference sequence). The CDR3 loop is CSARDRAGSGNTIYF. The CDR3 bases are TGCAGTGCTAGGGACAGGGCGGGTTCTGGAAACACCATATATTTT.

The rearrangement uses TRBV9 and TRBJ2-1; D call uncertain. CDR3 length: 14 amino acids. The germline V gene encodes CDR1 SGDLS and CDR2 YYNGEE. V shed 4 bases and J shed 0 bases, with 8 bases lying between them. Here the CDR3 reads CASSPGDSYNEQFF. In DNA form, the CDR3 reads TGTGCCAGCAGCCCCGGCGACTCCTACAATGAGCAGTTCTTC.

CDR3 DNA sequence: TGTGCCAGCATCAAGGACAAGAACAGGGCCGACTACGAGCAGTACTTC. Amino acids: CASIKDKNRADYEQYF. The rearrangement uses TRBV6-1 and TRBJ2-7; a weak D match, TRBD1 (6 bases). V lost 7 bases and J 3 bases, leaving 22 bases between the germline ends. From germline, CDR1 is MNHNS and CDR2 SASEGT. The CDR3 has 16 amino acids.

This clonotype was detected once. This chain uses TRBV5-1 with TRBJ2-7; no definite D call. Germline CDR1 reads SGHRS; CDR2 reads YFSETQ. The V end lost 4 bases, the J end lost 1 base, and 18 bases lay between the germline ends. This CDR3 region has 16 residues. This CDR3 is CASSPSLQVGSYEQYF. CDR3 coding DNA: TGCGCCAGCAGCCCATCGCTCCAGGTCGGTTCCTACGAGCAGTACTTC.

The J gene is TRBJ2-1, the V gene TRBV7-9; D gene ambiguous. This CDR3 is built from 13 residues. V lost 0 bases and J 8 bases, leaving 8 bases between the germline ends. Germline V gene lookup returns CDR1 SEHNR and CDR2 FQNEAQ (reference sequence). CDR3 loop: CASSLASTDEQFF. CDR3 bases: TGTGCCAGCAGCTTAGCTAGCACCGATGAGCAGTTCTTC.

This chain joins TRBV12-3 or TRBV12-4 and TRBJ1-1; D is ambiguous. The CDR3 runs 13 residues. V was pared by 5 bases and J by 4 bases, with 11 bases between. Here the CDR3 reads CASSPDGFTEAFF. Here the CDR3 DNA reads TGTGCCAGCAGTCCGGACGGCTTCACTGAAGCTTTCTTT.

In DNA form, the CDR3 reads TGTGCCAGCAGCCCACAAGTGGGGCCTCCGAACACCGGGGAGCTGTTTTTT. It translates to CASSPQVGPPNTGELFF. The rearrangement links TRBV12-3 or TRBV12-4 to TRBJ2-2; TRBD1 is a possible D gene (5 bases). The CDR3 sequence is 17 residues long. Trimming stripped 6 bases from V and 0 bases from J, with 17 bases between.